The 9 T cell receptor beta chains below all came from one sample that was sequenced in a study of blood T cell repertoires in COVID-19. The repertoire was sequenced with immunoSEQ multiplex PCR; TCRdb's copy has only in-frame clones and lacks some. The sample shows about 210,000 clones, around 81% of them seen only once. Sequenced input: PBMCs or T cells enriched from blood (not recorded which). The receptors were gathered from a woman in her 50s with acute COVID-19.

This rearrangement joins TRBV7-9 to TRBJ1-1; D is ambiguous. V was trimmed by 2 bases and J by 5 bases, leaving 12 bases between them. Germline V lookup: CDR1 SEHNR, CDR2 FQNEAQ (reference sequence). CDR3 length equals 14 residues. The CDR3 nucleotides read TGTGCCAGCAGCTTACCCCCGGGTCAAACTGAAGCTTTCTTT. As protein: CASSLPPGQTEAFF.

On this clone: A read error may produce the germline difference seen at one junction end. This sequence joins TRBV19 and TRBJ2-6; D is unclear. Germline V gives CDR1 LNHDA, CDR2 SQIVND (reference sequence). The CDR3 is made up of 17 amino acids. CDR3 sequence: CASSTQALVSGANVLTF. The CDR3 DNA reads TGTGCCAGCAGTACCCAAGCCCTGGTCTCTGGGGCCAACGTCCTGACTTTC.

The J gene is TRBJ2-3, the V gene TRBV18, with 10 positions matching TRBD2. The V gene end was trimmed by 6 bases and the J gene end by 2 bases; junction bases not matched to a gene: 11. The CDR3 is 17 amino acids. Germline V gene sequence: CDR1 KGHSH, CDR2 LQKENI. CDR3 protein: CASSAATSGAPTDTQYF. The CDR3 region has the DNA TGTGCCAGCTCGGCAGCTACTAGCGGGGCCCCCACAGATACGCAGTATTTT.

This clone turned up a few times. The V gene is TRBV19, the J gene TRBJ1-2; D is perhaps TRBD1 (6 bases). The CDR3 sequence is 16 residues long. Between the trimmed V and J ends, which lost 3 bases and 3 bases, there was a span of 17 bases. Germline CDR1 and CDR2: LNHDA and SQIVND (reference sequence). CDR3 in amino acids: CASSIAGGAWYYGYTF. CDR3 DNA: TGTGCCAGTAGTATCGCGGGGGGCGCGTGGTACTATGGCTACACCTTC.

V gene TRBV3-1 (or the pseudogene TRBV3-2) combines with J gene TRBJ2-1, with TRBD2 matching over 8 bases. This CDR3 has 16 residues. In germline, CDR1 is LGHDT, CDR2 YNNKEL (reference sequence). The V and J ends lost 0 bases and 6 bases, in that order; junction bases with no gene match: 7. In nucleotides, the CDR3 is TGTGCCAGCAGCCAAGATCTAACGGGGGGGGTCAATGAGCAGTTCTTC. This gives the protein CASSQDLTGGVNEQFF.

The chain is built from TRBV28 and TRBJ1-4, with D perhaps matching TRBD1 (5 bases). Trimming shortened V by 7 bases and J by 8 bases, and 17 bases separated the two germline ends. Germline CDR1 and CDR2: MDHEN and SYDVKM. This CDR3 contains 14 residues. The CDR3 spells CASMVGGAPEKLFF. CDR3 sequence (DNA): TGTGCCAGCATGGTCGGGGGAGCGCCCGAAAAACTGTTTTTT.

The V call is TRBV6-5, the J call TRBJ2-3; 10 bases align to TRBD2. The V and J ends lost 0 bases and 4 bases, in that order; junction bases with no gene match: 1. Germline V gene sequence: CDR1 MNHEY, CDR2 SVGAGI. The CDR3 extends over 15 amino acids. This chain's CDR3 is CASSYSLAGADTQYF. The DNA of the CDR3 is TGTGCCAGCAGTTACTCTCTAGCGGGGGCAGATACGCAGTATTTT.

In nucleotides, the CDR3 is TGTGCCAGCAGCCAAGAGTCAGGGGCTGGAAACACCATATATTTT. Translated, it gives CASSQESGAGNTIYF. This chain links TRBV4-2 with TRBJ1-3; tentative D call: TRBD1 (6 bases). Germline V lookup: CDR1 LGHNA, CDR2 YNFKEQ. The ends were cut back, 0 bases at V and 2 bases at J, with 8 bases in the middle. The CDR3 extends over 15 amino acids.

The J gene is TRBJ1-4, the V gene TRBV6-1; 12 bases align to TRBD1. Germline loops: CDR1 MNHNS, CDR2 SASEGT. J lost 0 bases, V lost 3 bases, and 2 bases had no gene match. CDR3 size: 17 residues. CDR3 region: CASSEGQGAATNEKLFF. For the CDR3, the DNA is TGTGCCAGCAGTGAGGGACAGGGGGCGGCAACTAATGAAAAACTGTTTTTT.